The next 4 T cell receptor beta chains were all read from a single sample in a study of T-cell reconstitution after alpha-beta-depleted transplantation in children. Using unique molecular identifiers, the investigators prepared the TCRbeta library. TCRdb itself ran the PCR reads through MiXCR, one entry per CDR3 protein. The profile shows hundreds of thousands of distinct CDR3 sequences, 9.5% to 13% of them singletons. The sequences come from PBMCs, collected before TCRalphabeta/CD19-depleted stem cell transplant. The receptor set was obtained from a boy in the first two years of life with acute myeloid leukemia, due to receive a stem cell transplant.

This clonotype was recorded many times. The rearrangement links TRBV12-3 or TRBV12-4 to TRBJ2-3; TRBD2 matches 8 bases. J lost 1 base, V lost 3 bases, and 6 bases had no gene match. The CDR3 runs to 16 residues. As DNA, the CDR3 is TGTGCCAGCAGTTTCCAGCGGGAGCTACGCACAGATACGCAGTATTTT. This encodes CASSFQRELRTDTQYF.

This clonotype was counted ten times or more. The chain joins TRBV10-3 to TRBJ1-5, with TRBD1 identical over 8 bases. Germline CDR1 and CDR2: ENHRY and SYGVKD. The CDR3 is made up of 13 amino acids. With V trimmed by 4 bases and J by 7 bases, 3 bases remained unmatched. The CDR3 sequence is CAISGTGKQPQHF. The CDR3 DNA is TGTGCCATCAGTGGGACAGGGAAACAGCCCCAGCATTTT.

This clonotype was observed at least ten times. The CDR3 region has the DNA TGCACCTCCTCCGGCAAATTGAATGAGCAGTTCTTC. Amino acid sequence: CTSSGKLNEQFF. The chain links TRBV29-1 to TRBJ2-1; D not certain. Germline lookup yields CDR1 SQVTM and CDR2 ANQGSEA. The CDR3 has 12 residues.

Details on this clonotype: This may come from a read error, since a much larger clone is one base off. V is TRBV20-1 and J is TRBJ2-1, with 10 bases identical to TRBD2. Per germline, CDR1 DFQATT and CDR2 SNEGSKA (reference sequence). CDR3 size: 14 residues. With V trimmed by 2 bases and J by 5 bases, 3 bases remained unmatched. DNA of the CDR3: TGCAGTGCTAGAAGCGGGAGGGATCACAATGAGCAGTTCTTC. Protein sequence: CSARSGRDHNEQFF.